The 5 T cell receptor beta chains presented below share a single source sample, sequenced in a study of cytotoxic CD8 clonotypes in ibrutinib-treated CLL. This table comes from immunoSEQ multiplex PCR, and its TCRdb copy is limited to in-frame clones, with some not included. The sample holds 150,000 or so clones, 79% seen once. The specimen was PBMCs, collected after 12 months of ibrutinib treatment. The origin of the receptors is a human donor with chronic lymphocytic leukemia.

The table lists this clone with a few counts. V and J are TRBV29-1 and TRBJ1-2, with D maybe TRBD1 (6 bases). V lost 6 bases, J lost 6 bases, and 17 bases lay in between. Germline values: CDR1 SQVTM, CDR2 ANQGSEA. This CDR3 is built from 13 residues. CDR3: CSVKPGTLDGYTF. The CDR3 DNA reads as TGCAGCGTGAAACCCGGGACACTTGATGGCTACACCTTC.

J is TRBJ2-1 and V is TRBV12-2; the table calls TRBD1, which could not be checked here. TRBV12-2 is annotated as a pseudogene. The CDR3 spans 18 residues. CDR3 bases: TGTGCAAGTCGCTTAGACGTCGGGCCAAGGCAGGGGCTCAATGAGCAGTTCTTC. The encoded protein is CASRLDVGPRQGLNEQFF.

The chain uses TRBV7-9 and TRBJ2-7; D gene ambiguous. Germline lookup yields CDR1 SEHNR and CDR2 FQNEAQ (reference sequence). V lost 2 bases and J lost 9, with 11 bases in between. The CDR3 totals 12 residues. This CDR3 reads CASSLNLGVQYF. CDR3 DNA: TGTGCCAGCAGCTTAAACTTAGGCGTGCAGTACTTC.

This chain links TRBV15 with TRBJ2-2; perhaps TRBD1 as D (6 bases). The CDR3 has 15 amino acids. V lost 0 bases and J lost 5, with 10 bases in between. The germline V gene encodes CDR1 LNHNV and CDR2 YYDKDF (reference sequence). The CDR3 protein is CATSRDTGRTGELFF. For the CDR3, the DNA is TGTGCCACCAGCAGAGATACAGGGAGAACCGGGGAGCTGTTTTTT.

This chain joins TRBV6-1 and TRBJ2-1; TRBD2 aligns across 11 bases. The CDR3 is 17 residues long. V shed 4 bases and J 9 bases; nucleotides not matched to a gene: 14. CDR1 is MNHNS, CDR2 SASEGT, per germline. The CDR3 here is CASSGWGSGRAGFEQFF. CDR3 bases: TGTGCCAGCAGTGGCTGGGGTAGCGGGAGGGCCGGTTTTGAGCAGTTCTTC.